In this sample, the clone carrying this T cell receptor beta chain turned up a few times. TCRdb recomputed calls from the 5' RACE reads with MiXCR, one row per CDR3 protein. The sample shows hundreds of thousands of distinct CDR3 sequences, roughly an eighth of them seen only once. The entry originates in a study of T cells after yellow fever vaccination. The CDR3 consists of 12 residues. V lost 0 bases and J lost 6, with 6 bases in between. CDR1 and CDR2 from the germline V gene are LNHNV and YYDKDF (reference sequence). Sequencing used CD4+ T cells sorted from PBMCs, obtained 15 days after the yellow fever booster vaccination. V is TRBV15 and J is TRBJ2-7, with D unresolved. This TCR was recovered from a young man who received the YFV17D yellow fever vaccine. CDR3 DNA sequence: TGTGCCACCAGCAGAGATCTCTCCGAGCAGTACTTC. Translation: CATSRDLSEQYF. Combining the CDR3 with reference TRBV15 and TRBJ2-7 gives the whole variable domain DAMVIQNPRYQVTQFGKPVTLSCSQTLNHNVMYWYQQKSSQAPKLLFHYYDKDFNNEADTPDNFQSRRPNTSFCFLDIRSPGLGDTAMYLCATSRDLSEQYFGPGTRLTVT.